This T cell receptor beta chain was sequenced in a study of T-cell reconstitution after alpha-beta-depleted transplantation in children. Study findings and constraints: Several hundred expanded graft clones reportedly were the source of alpha-beta T cells about two months after transplant. Diversity and T-cell counts at one year after transplant derived mostly from new T cells. Recipient T cells and thymic progenitors that survived were the source of the high TCRbeta diversity seen at day 60 in some patients.

V was pared by 4 bases and J by 4 bases, with 5 bases of the junction left unmatched. Looked up from germline, CDR1 is DFQATT and CDR2 is SNEGSKA (reference sequence). The CDR3 totals 14 residues. Using unique molecular identifiers, the investigators prepared the TCRbeta library. TCRdb reprocessed the PCR reads via MiXCR and lists one record per CDR3 protein. Of some 95,000 distinct CDR3 sequences in the sample, less than 25% were seen once. This clonotype turned up a few times. What it recognizes is unknown. The chain uses TRBV20-1 and TRBJ1-4, with 8 bases that match TRBD1. Sequenced here: PBMCs, sampled before TCRalphabeta/CD19-depleted stem cell transplant. The clonotype comes from a boy younger than 10 with acute lymphoblastic leukemia, due to receive a stem cell transplant. The CDR3: CSANRGQVNEKLFF. In DNA, the CDR3 is TGCAGTGCTAATCGGGGACAGGTTAATGAAAAACTGTTTTTT.